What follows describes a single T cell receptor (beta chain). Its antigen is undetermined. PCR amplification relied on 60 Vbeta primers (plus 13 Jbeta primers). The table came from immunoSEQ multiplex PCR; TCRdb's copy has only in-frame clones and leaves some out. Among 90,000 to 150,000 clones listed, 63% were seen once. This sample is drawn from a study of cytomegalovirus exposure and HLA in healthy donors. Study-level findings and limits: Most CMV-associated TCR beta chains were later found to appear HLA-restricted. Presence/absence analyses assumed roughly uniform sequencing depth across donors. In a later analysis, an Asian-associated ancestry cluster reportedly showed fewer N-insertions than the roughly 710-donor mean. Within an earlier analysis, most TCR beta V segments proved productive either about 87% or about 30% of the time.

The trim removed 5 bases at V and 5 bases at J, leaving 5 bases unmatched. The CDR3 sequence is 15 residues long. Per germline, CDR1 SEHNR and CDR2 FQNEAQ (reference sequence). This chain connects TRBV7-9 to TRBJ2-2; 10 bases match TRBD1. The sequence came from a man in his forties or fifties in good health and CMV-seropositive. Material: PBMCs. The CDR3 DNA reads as TGTGCCAGCAGCCCGACAGGGGGCCTTACCGGGGAGCTGTTTTTT. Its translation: CASSPTGGLTGELFF.